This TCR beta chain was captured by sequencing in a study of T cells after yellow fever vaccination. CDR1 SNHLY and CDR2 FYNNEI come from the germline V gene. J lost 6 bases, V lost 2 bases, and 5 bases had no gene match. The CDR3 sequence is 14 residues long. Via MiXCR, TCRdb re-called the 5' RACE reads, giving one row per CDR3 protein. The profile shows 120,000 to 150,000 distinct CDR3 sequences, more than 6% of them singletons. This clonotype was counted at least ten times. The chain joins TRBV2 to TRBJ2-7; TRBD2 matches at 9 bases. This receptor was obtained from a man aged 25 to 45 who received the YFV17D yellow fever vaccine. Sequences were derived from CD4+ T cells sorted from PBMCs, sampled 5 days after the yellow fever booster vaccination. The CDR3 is CASSESGRYSEQYF. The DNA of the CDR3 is TGTGCCAGCAGTGAAAGCGGGAGGTACAGCGAGCAGTACTTC.